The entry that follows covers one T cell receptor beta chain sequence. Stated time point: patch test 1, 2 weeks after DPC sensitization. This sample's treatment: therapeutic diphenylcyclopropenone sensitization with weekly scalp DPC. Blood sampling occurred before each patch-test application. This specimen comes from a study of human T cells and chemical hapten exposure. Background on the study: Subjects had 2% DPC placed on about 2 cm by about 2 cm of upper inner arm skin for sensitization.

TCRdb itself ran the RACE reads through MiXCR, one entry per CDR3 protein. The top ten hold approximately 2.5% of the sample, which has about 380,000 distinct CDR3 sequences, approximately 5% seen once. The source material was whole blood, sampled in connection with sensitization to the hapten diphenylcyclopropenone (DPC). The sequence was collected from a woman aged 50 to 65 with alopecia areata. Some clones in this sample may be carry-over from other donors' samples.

CDR3 sequence reads: CATFRGSTGELFF. CDR3 bases: TGTGCCACCTTCAGGGGAAGTACCGGGGAGCTGTTTTTT. This rearrangement joins TRBV10-3 to TRBJ2-2; D possibly corresponds to TRBD1 (6 bases). V lost 10 bases and J 5 bases, leaving 14 bases between the germline ends. CDR1 is ENHRY, CDR2 SYGVKD, per germline. The CDR3 is 13 amino acids.